This TCR beta chain was identified in a study of shared clonotypes between healthy human individuals (dated by TCRdb to about 2020). About the full investigation: A couple of women and a few men aged 18 to 49 years were included in the cohort. Per donor, three plates each were used for CD4 naive and CD4 memory, two for CD8 naive, and one for CD8 memory. The study deeply sequenced blood TCR repertoires of about five healthy adults to estimate repertoire size and the extent of clonotype sharing between individuals. Libraries were prepared and TCR repertoires were sequenced by different laboratories using diverse techniques, in order to increase sequencing depth and limit assay-specific biases. Leukapheresis yielded between about 0.85 and 9 billion PBMCs per donor. Overall study results and their limits: Pairwise subsampling indicated that sequencing depth was expected to affect the degree of clonotype sharing among donors. Incomplete sequencing was indicated by rarefaction of sorted-subset datasets, despite the large sequencing depth. Because the study included only a small number of donors, the genetic and exposure-history diversity represented was limited. Sampling was limited to blood, and TCR repertoires in tissue likely differ from TCR repertoires in blood. Clonotypes shared by all four sorted-subset donors showed higher generation probabilities than non-shared clonotypes. Estimated clonotype richness was generally larger for naive than for memory subsets. Sharing across a handful of donors was observed for 5% to 6.5% of naive CD4, under 4% of naive CD8, over 2% of memory CD4, and less than 0.45% of memory CD8 clonotypes.

Using the deep immunoSEQ assay, TCR CDR3 regions were amplified from genomic DNA by multiplex PCR. Extracted genomic DNA from each cell subset was distributed evenly across all wells of several immunoSEQ 96-well plates, and each plate was treated as a replicate. Each replicate PCR for sorted subsets received around 200 ng genomic DNA, equal to about 29,000 T cell genomes. The purified libraries were quantified using a Qubit 3.0 fluorometer, sized with a Bioanalyzer 2100, and then quantified again using the KAPA Library Quantification kit. A separate single-read 150-cycle Illumina NextSeq 550 flow cell was used to sequence each immunoSEQ 96-well plate. The original methods were these. Because only junctional sequences without quality scores were contained in the immunoSEQ output, filtering matching that applied to full-length reads could not be performed. To assign V/J genes and CDR3, sequences were annotated against IMGT germline references using PyIR, a Python wrapper for IgBLAST v1.9. Any read was removed if the V/J assignment was weak (E-value above 1e-6), the CDR3 was missing, or the read contained stop codons, out-of-frame junctions, or ambiguous translated residues. V3J clonotypes were defined as sequences sharing the same inferred V gene, J gene, and CDR3 amino acid sequence. Percentage overlap between repertoires was calculated by dividing the number of shared unique clonotypes by the size of the smaller repertoire. Richness of each repertoire was evaluated using RTK rarefaction, the Chao1 estimator, and Recon v2.1 estimates of unobserved clonotypes. Generation probabilities for all TCRbeta clonotypes obtained by the gDNA method from several donors were computed using OLGA. TCRdb holds this immuneACCESS table with in-frame rearrangements only. Some clones are missing; in checked studies, unresolved V genes explain under half, and the rest has no known cause. That table supplies the V and J calls and clone size; D and trimming were determined from the DNA. For this sample the table gives 2 million to 2.5 million clones, of which over 90% were detected only once. The top ten clones comprise 0.39% of the sample.

This clone has a single count. The antigen it recognizes is unknown. No base qualities exist here, and no much larger clone lies one base off it. Donors were healthy HIV-negative adults with no recently reported acute infections or vaccinations. Every donor was a Caucasian adult living in Nashville, Tennessee, USA. Magnetic negative selection was used to enrich CD4+ T cells, after which naive cells were positively selected on CD45RA and the negative fraction became the memory subset. After blood collection by leukapheresis, PBMCs were isolated using Ficoll-Histopaque density gradient centrifugation and then cryopreserved in the vapor phase of liquid nitrogen. Analytical flow cytometry was used to check the purity and quantity of every magnetically sorted T cell population. From each sorted fraction, genomic DNA was isolated and quantified by UV absorbance on a Nanodrop 2000c. The CDR3, from cysteine to phenylalanine, totals 17 residues. Only the CDR3 portion is preserved as DNA: 51 bases, with reading frame beginning at the first base. V was cut back by 4 bases and J by 0 bases, leaving a gap of 16 bases between them. The germline V gene encodes CDR1 SEHNR and CDR2 FQNEAQ (reference sequence).

Sequenced input: naive CD4+ T cells from PBMCs. The sample's cell subset or site, from its label and the paper: CD45RA+ positively selected. The sequence joins TRBV7-9 to TRBJ1-3, and possibly TRBD1, on 6 matching bases. This sequence originates from a man aged 18-30 years in good health. Some clones in this sample may be carry-over from other donors' samples. The CDR3 sequence is CASSSPWTDHSGNTIYF. The DNA sequence is given as TGTGCCAGCAGCTCCCCCTGGACAGATCACTCTGGAAACACCATATATTTT.